The 14 T cell receptor beta chains given below trace back to one sample, sequenced in a study of blood T cells in healthy people across ages (dated by TCRdb to between 2014 and 2017). Library method: 5' RACE. Instrument on record: Illumina HiSeq 2500. The second PCR ran for roughly 7 to 11 cycles and used a J-beta primer mix along with a sample-barcoded 5' primer. The public reads were run again by TCRdb, first through fastp at Q25 and then through MiXCR, and only productive beta chains were kept. Every distinct CDR3 protein forms one entry, paired with its most common genes and DNA. The sample table contains roughly 2 million distinct CDR3 sequences; only one count was recorded for around half of them. About 2.1% of the sample is in the top ten clones. Source material: blood. These receptor sequences come from a woman aged 40-49 years in good health.

This clonotype appeared a few times. The V gene is TRBV7-2, the J gene TRBJ2-7, with TRBD1 matching over 7 bases. After removal of 5 bases from V and 0 bases from J, the junction contained 10 bases not matched to a gene. From germline, CDR1 is SGHTA and CDR2 FQGNSA. This CDR3 has 16 amino acids. The CDR3 bases are TGTGCCAGCAGCCCCGCCCCTGACAGGGTCTCCTACGAGCAGTACTTC. It translates to CASSPAPDRVSYEQYF. The variable domain in full, with the rest retrieved from reference TRBV7-2 and TRBJ2-7, is GAGVSQSPSNKVTEKGKDVELRCDPISGHTALYWYRQSLGQGLEFLIYFQGNSAPDKSGLPSDRFSAERTGGSVSTLTIQRTQQEDSAVYLCASSPAPDRVSYEQYFGPGTRLTVT.

This clonotype turned up a few times. This sequence joins TRBV2 and TRBJ2-7; no definite D call. Germline loops: CDR1 SNHLY, CDR2 FYNNEI. The CDR3 runs 13 residues. V was pared by 7 bases and J by 3 bases, with 13 bases between. For the CDR3, the DNA is TGTGCCAGCATCTGGGAACTCAGCTACGAGCAGTACTTC. This sequence encodes CASIWELSYEQYF.

This CDR3 is CASRRLAGGADTQYF. The CDR3 DNA sequence: TGTGCCAGCAGAAGACTAGCGGGGGGGGCAGATACGCAGTATTTT. The chain employs TRBV12-3 or TRBV12-4 and TRBJ2-3; 14 bases are a match to TRBD2. This CDR3 spans 15 amino acids. Trimming at V came to 6 bases and at J to 4 bases, leaving 3 bases not matched to a gene.

This chain links TRBV5-1 with TRBJ1-4; the D is unclear. CDR1 is SGHRS, CDR2 YFSETQ, per germline. The CDR3 is 15 residues long. With 4 bases removed from V and 8 bases from J, the gap between germline ends came to 18 bases. The CDR3 sequence is CASSPRRWEEEKLFF. CDR3 DNA sequence: TGCGCCAGCAGCCCACGAAGGTGGGAGGAGGAAAAACTGTTTTTT.

V is TRBV29-1 and J is TRBJ1-2; TRBD1 might be the D (5 bases). The CDR3 loop spans 17 amino acids. V lost 6 bases, J lost 0 bases, and 23 bases lay in between. Germline V gene sequence: CDR1 SQVTM, CDR2 ANQGSEA. In DNA, the CDR3 is TGCAGCGTCCGAGGGGCCGTCACGGACGGTGCTAACTATGGCTACACCTTC. It encodes CSVRGAVTDGANYGYTF.

The gene calls are TRBV20-1 and TRBJ1-2, with D possibly matching TRBD1 (6 bases). Germline CDR1 DFQATT, CDR2 SNEGSKA (reference sequence). The germline V and J ends were trimmed by 0 bases and 8 bases, with 13 bases remaining between them. The CDR3 runs 13 residues. The CDR3 DNA reads as TGCAGTGCTAGAGAGGACAGCGTTAGGGGCTACACCTTC. Protein: CSAREDSVRGYTF.

This clonotype was recorded a few times. The chain joins TRBV28 to TRBJ1-2, with TRBD1 as a possible D gene (5 bases). Germline-derived CDR1 and CDR2 are MDHEN and SYDVKM. The V and J ends lost 3 bases and 8 bases respectively, with 13 bases between them. The CDR3 spans 13 residues. The CDR3 bases are TGTGCCAGCAGTTTTGTTGCAGGGTTGGGCTACACCTTC. This codes for CASSFVAGLGYTF.

The chain couples TRBV6-5 to TRBJ1-2; TRBD1 matches at 8 bases. Germline lookup yields CDR1 MNHEY and CDR2 SVGAGI. V gave up 5 bases and J gave up 3 bases; unmatched junction bases: 8. The CDR3 has 15 amino acids. The CDR3 is CASSKTGEPYYGYTF. The CDR3 region has the DNA TGTGCCAGCAGTAAGACAGGGGAGCCCTACTATGGCTACACCTTC.

This clonotype was detected a few times. The chain couples TRBV7-9 to TRBJ2-3; 9 bases are a match to TRBD1. CDR3 length: 15 amino acids. In germline, CDR1 is SEHNR, CDR2 FQNEAQ (reference sequence). V shed 4 bases and J 4 bases; nucleotides not matched to a gene: 6. CDR3 DNA: TGTGCCAGCAGCTCTGGACAGGGGTTTTCAGATACGCAGTATTTT. Its translation: CASSSGQGFSDTQYF.

This clonotype was seen many times. This chain uses TRBV10-3 with TRBJ2-3; 8 bases fit TRBD2. Germline lookup yields CDR1 ENHRY and CDR2 SYGVKD. V was pared by 8 bases and J by 0 bases, with 7 bases of the junction left unmatched. This CDR3 spans 15 amino acids. DNA for the CDR3: TGTGCCATCGGAGGTGGGACTAGGAGCACAGATACGCAGTATTTT. Translating it yields CAIGGGTRSTDTQYF.

This rearrangement joins TRBV6-2 or TRBV6-3 to TRBJ2-1, with 9 bases aligning to TRBD2. The CDR3 length is 15 residues. Germline V gene sequence: CDR1 MNHEY, CDR2 SVGEGT. After removal of 7 bases from V and 4 bases from J, the junction contained 8 bases not matched to a gene. In nucleotides, the CDR3 is TGTGCCAGCAACCCGACTAGCGGCTCGTACAATGAGCAGTTCTTC. This encodes CASNPTSGSYNEQFF.

The V gene is TRBV19, the J gene TRBJ1-5; D gene unclear. From germline, CDR1 is LNHDA and CDR2 SQIVND (reference sequence). CDR3 length: 14 amino acids. V was cut by 10 bases and J by 3 bases, with 16 bases left in between. Written as DNA, the CDR3 is TGTGCCACAAAAGCCAGCACGATCAATCAGCCCCAGCATTTT. Amino acids: CATKASTINQPQHF. The complete variable domain, with remaining parts taken from reference TRBV19 and TRBJ1-5, reads DGGITQSPKYLFRKEGQNVTLSCEQNLNHDAMYWYRQDPGQGLRLIYYSQIVNDFQKGDIAEGYSVSREKKESFPLTVTSAQKNPTAFYLCATKASTINQPQHFGDGTRLSIL.

This clonotype has only a few counts. The chain is built from TRBV20-1 and TRBJ2-1; D perhaps matches TRBD2 (6 bases). This CDR3 has 14 amino acids. V gave up 6 bases and J gave up 1 base, with 13 bases separating them. Looked up from germline, CDR1 is DFQATT and CDR2 is SNEGSKA (reference sequence). The CDR3, as DNA: TGCAGTGCGGAGAGACTAGATTCCTACAATGAGCAGTTCTTC. Amino acid sequence: CSAERLDSYNEQFF.

The chain uses TRBV7-9 and TRBJ2-4; 8 bases are shared with TRBD1. J lost 0 bases, V lost 5 bases, and 6 bases had no gene match. The length of the CDR3 is 16 residues. The V gene's germline CDR1 is SEHNR and CDR2 FQNEAQ (reference sequence). In DNA, the CDR3 is TGTGCCAGCAGCCCCGCGGGACAGGTAGCCAAAAACATTCAGTACTTC. Translating it yields CASSPAGQVAKNIQYF. Combining the CDR3 with reference TRBV7-9 and TRBJ2-4 gives the whole variable domain DTGVSQNPRHKITKRGQNVTFRCDPISEHNRLYWYRQTLGQGPEFLTYFQNEAQLEKSRLLSDRFSAERPKGSFSTLEIQRTEQGDSAMYLCASSPAGQVAKNIQYFGAGTRLSVL.